The 14 T cell receptor beta chains below were found in one sample sequenced in a study of blood T cell repertoires in COVID-19. TCRdb's table, derived via immunoSEQ multiplex PCR, lists solely in-frame clones and lacks some. The table has over 200,000 clones, about 87% seen once. The specimen was peripheral blood. The source of these receptors is a man aged 30 to 39 with COVID-19, enrolled during active disease.

The rearrangement uses TRBV21-1 and TRBJ1-6; the D call TRBD1 from the table was never checked on the DNA. TRBV21-1 is a pseudogene locus. The CDR3 loop spans 19 amino acids. The CDR3 protein is CASSKPHPGADIYNSPLHF. In DNA, the CDR3 is TGTGCCAGCAGCAAGCCGCACCCTGGGGCAGACATTTATAATTCACCCCTCCACTTT.

This clone has a handful of counts. This CDR3 is CASSYSIDSYNQPQHF. CDR3 DNA sequence: TGTGCCAGCAGTTACTCGATCGACAGCTACAATCAGCCCCAGCATTTT. V and J are TRBV6-5 and TRBJ1-5, with D maybe TRBD1 (5 bases). CDR1 MNHEY and CDR2 SVGAGI come from the germline V gene. The CDR3 runs to 16 residues. The ends were cut back, 0 bases at V and 3 bases at J, with 12 bases in the middle.

The chain employs TRBV7-9 and TRBJ2-1; the match to TRBD2 covers 8 bases. V lost 2 bases and J lost 9; bases outside the gene matches: 6. This CDR3 comprises 14 residues. Germline V gene data show CDR1 as SEHNR and CDR2 as FQNEAQ (reference sequence). CDR3 sequence: CASSLTGGPGEQFF. The CDR3 DNA reads as TGTGCCAGCAGCTTAACGGGGGGGCCGGGTGAGCAGTTCTTC.

The gene calls are TRBV3-1 (or the pseudogene TRBV3-2) and TRBJ1-2, with D hard to call. The CDR3 runs to 14 residues. CDR1 and CDR2 from the germline V gene are LGHDT and YNNKEL (reference sequence). The V and J ends lost 1 base and 3 bases respectively, with 9 bases between them. The CDR3 is CASSQGGEYYGYTF. As DNA, the CDR3 is TGTGCCAGCAGCCAAGGCGGGGAATACTATGGCTACACCTTC.

CDR3 DNA sequence: TGTGCCAGCAGCTCAGTGGTGACCGGGGAGCTGTTTTTT. Amino acids: CASSSVVTGELFF. This chain uses TRBV7-2 with TRBJ2-2; D is undetermined. The CDR3 loop spans 13 amino acids. V was shortened by 4 bases and J by 5 bases, with 8 bases between the two germline ends. Germline CDR1 is SGHTA and CDR2 is FQGNSA.

The rearrangement uses TRBV6-2 or TRBV6-3 and TRBJ1-1; 8 bases are shared with TRBD1. V shed 2 bases and J 1 base; nucleotides not matched to a gene: 6. The length of the CDR3 is 16 residues. Germline V CDR1 and CDR2: MNHEY, SVGEGT. CDR3 bases: TGTGCCAGCAGTTACCCTCCCGGGACAGGGAACACTGAAGCTTTCTTT. Its translation is CASSYPPGTGNTEAFF.

For the CDR3, the DNA is TGCGCCAGCAGCCAAGGGATGGGACAGGGGCCCTCCTATAATTCACCCCTCCACTTT. Residues: CASSQGMGQGPSYNSPLHF. The chain has TRBV4-3 and TRBJ1-6; TRBD1 aligns across 10 bases. Trimming at V came to 1 base and at J to 0 bases, leaving 6 bases not matched to a gene. This CDR3 has 19 amino acids. From germline, CDR1 is LGHNA and CDR2 YSLEER.

The V call is TRBV3-1 (or the pseudogene TRBV3-2), the J call TRBJ1-2; TRBD1 matches at 7 bases. Looked up from germline, CDR1 is LGHDT and CDR2 is YNNKEL (reference sequence). There are 14 residues in the CDR3. V lost 3 bases and J lost 2; bases outside the gene matches: 3. The chain's CDR3 is CASSQEDRNYGYTF. In DNA form, the CDR3 reads TGTGCCAGCAGCCAGGAGGACAGGAACTATGGCTACACCTTC.

The chain is built from TRBV6-5 and TRBJ2-1, with 10 bases aligning to TRBD2. Germline loops: CDR1 MNHEY, CDR2 SVGAGI. This CDR3 region has 15 residues. Trimming took 2 bases from V and 9 from J; bases not matched to a gene: 7. The CDR3 loop reads CASSYRVAGGGEQFF. Here the CDR3 DNA reads TGTGCCAGCAGTTACAGGGTAGCGGGGGGCGGTGAGCAGTTCTTC.

This clone has only a few counts. The CDR3 reads CASSVGRTSGEQYF. CDR3 bases: TGTGCCAGCAGTGTCGGACGGACTAGCGGCGAGCAGTACTTC. The rearrangement uses TRBV2 and TRBJ2-7, with 10 positions matching TRBD2. From germline, CDR1 is SNHLY and CDR2 FYNNEI. This CDR3 region has 14 residues. V was pared by 4 bases and J by 6 bases, with 6 bases of the junction left unmatched.

J is TRBJ1-2 and V is TRBV5-1; 8 positions agree with TRBD1. Germline lookup yields CDR1 SGHRS and CDR2 YFSETQ. This CDR3 has 15 amino acids. The V gene end was trimmed by 5 bases and the J gene end by 2 bases; junction bases not matched to a gene: 8. CDR3 region: CASSPRTGQNYGYTF. CDR3 coding DNA: TGCGCCAGCAGTCCACGGACAGGGCAGAACTATGGCTACACCTTC.

This clone has only one observation. The gene calls are TRBV6-4 and TRBJ1-2; possibly TRBD1 for D (6 bases). V was pared by 3 bases and J by 4 bases, with 9 bases between. CDR3 length: 13 amino acids. Germline-derived CDR1 and CDR2 are MRHNA and SNTAGT. The CDR3 loop reads CASSDTDSYGYTF. The DNA for the CDR3 is TGTGCCAGCAGTGATACGGACAGCTATGGCTACACCTTC.

V usage is TRBV6-2 or TRBV6-3 and J usage is TRBJ1-6; the match to TRBD1 covers 8 bases. V lost 5 bases and J lost 9; bases outside the gene matches: 6. Looked up from germline, CDR1 is MNHEY and CDR2 is SVGEGT. The CDR3 totals 14 residues. The CDR3 region is CASSNRGVGSPLHF. The CDR3 DNA reads TGTGCCAGCAGTAACAGGGGGGTCGGTTCACCCCTCCACTTT.

The V call is TRBV15, the J call TRBJ2-7; 8 bases are shared with TRBD1. V lost 3 bases and J lost 4; bases outside the gene matches: 17. Per germline, CDR1 LNHNV and CDR2 YYDKDF (reference sequence). CDR3 length: 18 amino acids. As DNA, the CDR3 is TGTGCCACCAGCAGCCTTCTTATCCGACAGGGGATCCCATACGAGCAGTACTTC. Its translation is CATSSLLIRQGIPYEQYF.